The T cell receptor (beta chain) under discussion was sequenced for a study of beta chain features in type 1 diabetes. Background on the study: The samples had approximately 110 million sorted cells examined in all.

V was trimmed by 10 bases and J by 7 bases, leaving 16 bases between them. Germline V gene lookup returns CDR1 ENHRY and CDR2 SYGVKD. The CDR3 is 12 amino acids. Blood was collected once per donor into heparin, averaging around 120 mL. Expressed TCRB transcripts were sequenced, since all the RNA that had been isolated was reverse transcribed. The data were produced by immunoSEQ multiplex PCR, yet TCRdb's version contains in-frame clones alone and is incomplete. This sample has 35,000 to 50,000 clones; roughly 50% occur once, and the top ten carry 0.25%. The sequence was obtained from a young woman in good health. Sequencing input: stem cell memory CD4+ T cells from blood. V and J are TRBV10-3 and TRBJ1-2; possibly TRBD1 for D (5 bases). The CDR3 here is CANHGGIGGYTF. The CDR3 region has the DNA TGTGCCAACCACGGGGGTATCGGTGGCTACACCTTC.